The count of the clone carrying this T cell receptor (beta chain) is one. Its antigen is not identified. These data belong to a study of T cell responses to AZD1222 COVID-19 vaccine. Study outcomes and limitations: When two AZD1222 doses had been given, Spike-specific TCR breadth and depth rose. Donors were mostly white British, more females; clonal diversity possibly underestimated. Only after the peak T cell response were repertoires sampled. Spike regions recognized by vaccine-associated CD4 TCRs spanned the protein, led by 160-218 and 743-854.

TCRdb's copy holds only in-frame clones and misses some; the assay was immunoSEQ multiplex PCR. Among 95,000 to 120,000 clones listed, more than 70% were seen once. CDR1 and CDR2 from the germline V gene are SGHDN and FVKESK. V was cut by 0 bases and J by 4 bases, with 12 bases left in between. The CDR3 runs to 15 residues. The chain couples TRBV14 to TRBJ1-2; a weak D match, TRBD1 (5 bases). Here the sequenced sample was peripheral blood, taken 28 days after the second AZD1222 dose. The sequence came from an adult who received the AZD1222 COVID-19 vaccine. CDR3 sequence (DNA): TGTGCCAGCAGCCAAGATCCAGGGCAGACCTATGGCTACACCTTC. This codes for CASSQDPGQTYGYTF.